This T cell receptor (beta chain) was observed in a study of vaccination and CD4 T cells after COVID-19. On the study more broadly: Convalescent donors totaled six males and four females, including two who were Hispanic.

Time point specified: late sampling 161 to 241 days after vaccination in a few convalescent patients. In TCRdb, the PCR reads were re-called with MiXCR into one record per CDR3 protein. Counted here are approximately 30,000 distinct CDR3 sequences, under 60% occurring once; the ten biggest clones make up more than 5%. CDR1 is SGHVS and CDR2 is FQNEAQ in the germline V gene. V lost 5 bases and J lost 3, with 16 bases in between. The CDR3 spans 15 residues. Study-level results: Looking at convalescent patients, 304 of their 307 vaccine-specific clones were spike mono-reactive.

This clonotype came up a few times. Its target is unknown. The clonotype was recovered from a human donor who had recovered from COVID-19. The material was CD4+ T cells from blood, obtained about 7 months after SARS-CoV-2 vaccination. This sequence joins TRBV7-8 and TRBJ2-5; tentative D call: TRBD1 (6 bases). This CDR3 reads CASSDYREKKETQYF. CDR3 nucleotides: TGTGCCAGCAGCGATTACAGGGAAAAGAAAGAGACCCAGTACTTC.